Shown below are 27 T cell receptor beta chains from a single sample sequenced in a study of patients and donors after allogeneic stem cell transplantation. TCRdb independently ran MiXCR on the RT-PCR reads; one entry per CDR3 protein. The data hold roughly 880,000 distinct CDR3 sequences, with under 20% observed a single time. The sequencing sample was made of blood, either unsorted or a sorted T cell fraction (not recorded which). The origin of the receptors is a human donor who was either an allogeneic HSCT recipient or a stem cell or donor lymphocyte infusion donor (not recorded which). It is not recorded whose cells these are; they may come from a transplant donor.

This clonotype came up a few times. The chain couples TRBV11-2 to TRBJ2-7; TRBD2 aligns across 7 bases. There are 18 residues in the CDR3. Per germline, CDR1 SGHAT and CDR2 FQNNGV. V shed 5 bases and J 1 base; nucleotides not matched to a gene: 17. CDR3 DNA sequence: TGTGCCAGCAGCCCCTTTGCCCGGGACTACGATTTGTCCTACGAGCAGTACTTC. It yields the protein CASSPFARDYDLSYEQYF.

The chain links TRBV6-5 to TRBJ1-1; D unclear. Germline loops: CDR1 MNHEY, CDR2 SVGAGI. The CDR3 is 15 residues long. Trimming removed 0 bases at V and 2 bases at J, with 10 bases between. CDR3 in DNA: TGTGCCAGCAGTTACTCAAGGCAGAGTAACACTGAAGCTTTCTTT. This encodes CASSYSRQSNTEAFF.

The CDR3: CASSFSRRGGELFF. For the CDR3, the DNA is TGCGCCAGCAGCTTTAGTCGGCGTGGCGGGGAGCTGTTTTTT. The chain carries TRBV5-1 and TRBJ2-2; D gene unclear. V lost 2 bases to trimming and J lost 7 bases, with 12 bases between them. The CDR3 length is 14 residues. The V gene's germline CDR1 is SGHRS and CDR2 YFSETQ.

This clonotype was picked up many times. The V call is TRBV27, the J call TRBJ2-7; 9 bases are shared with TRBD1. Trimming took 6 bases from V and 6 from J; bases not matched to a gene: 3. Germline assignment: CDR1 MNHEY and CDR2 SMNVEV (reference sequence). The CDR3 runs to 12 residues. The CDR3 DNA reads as TGTGCCAGCAGCGGGACAGGGAGCGAGCAGTACTTC. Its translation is CASSGTGSEQYF.

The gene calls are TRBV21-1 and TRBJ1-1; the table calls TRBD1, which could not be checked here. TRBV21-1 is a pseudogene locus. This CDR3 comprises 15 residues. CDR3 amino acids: CASSVLQGRPWRAFF. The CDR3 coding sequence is TGTGCCAGCAGCGTCTTACAGGGTCGCCCTTGGAGAGCTTTCTTT.

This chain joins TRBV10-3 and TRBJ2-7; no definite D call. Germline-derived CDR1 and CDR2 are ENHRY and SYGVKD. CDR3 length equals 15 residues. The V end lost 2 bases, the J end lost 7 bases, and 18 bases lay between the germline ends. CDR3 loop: CAISENIRQFQEQYF. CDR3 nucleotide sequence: TGTGCCATCAGTGAGAATATCAGGCAGTTTCAGGAGCAGTACTTC.

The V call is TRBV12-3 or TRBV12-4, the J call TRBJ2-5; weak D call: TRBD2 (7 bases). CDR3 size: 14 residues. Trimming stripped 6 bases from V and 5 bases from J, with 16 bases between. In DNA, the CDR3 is TGTGCCAGCAGCCCCCGGGGGGCGGGGGAGACCCAGTACTTC. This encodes CASSPRGAGETQYF.

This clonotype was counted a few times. The CDR3 reads CASSVGDRSYEQYF. CDR3 sequence (DNA): TGTGCCAGCAGCGTAGGGGACAGATCCTACGAGCAGTACTTC. V usage is TRBV9 and J usage is TRBJ2-7; 7 nucleotides align to TRBD1. The CDR3 spans 14 residues. J gave up 1 base and V 0 bases, and 1 base lay outside the gene matches. Germline assignment: CDR1 SGDLS and CDR2 YYNGEE.

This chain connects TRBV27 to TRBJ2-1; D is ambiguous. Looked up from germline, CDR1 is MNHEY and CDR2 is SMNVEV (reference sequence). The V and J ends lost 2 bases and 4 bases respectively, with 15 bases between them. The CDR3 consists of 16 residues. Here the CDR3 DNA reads TGTGCCAGCAGTTTAGCCCCTGAGTCCCCATACAATGAGCAGTTCTTC. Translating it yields CASSLAPESPYNEQFF.

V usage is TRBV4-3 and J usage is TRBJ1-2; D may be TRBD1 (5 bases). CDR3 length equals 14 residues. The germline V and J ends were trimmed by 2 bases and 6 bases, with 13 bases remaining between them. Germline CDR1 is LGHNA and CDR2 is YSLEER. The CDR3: CASSQRWGLNGYTF. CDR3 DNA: TGCGCCAGCAGCCAAAGGTGGGGGTTAAATGGCTACACCTTC.

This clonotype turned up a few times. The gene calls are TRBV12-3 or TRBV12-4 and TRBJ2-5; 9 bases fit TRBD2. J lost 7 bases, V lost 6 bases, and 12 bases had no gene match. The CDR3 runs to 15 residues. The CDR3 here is CASSSRGGEGGTQYF. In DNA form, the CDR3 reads TGTGCCAGCAGCTCGCGGGGGGGCGAGGGAGGGACCCAGTACTTC.

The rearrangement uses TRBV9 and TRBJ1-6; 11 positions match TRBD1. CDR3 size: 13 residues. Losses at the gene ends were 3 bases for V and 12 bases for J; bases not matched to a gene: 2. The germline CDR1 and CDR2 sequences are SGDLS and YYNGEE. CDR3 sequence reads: CASSAGTGGPLHF. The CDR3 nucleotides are TGTGCCAGCAGCGCGGGGACAGGGGGACCCCTCCACTTT.

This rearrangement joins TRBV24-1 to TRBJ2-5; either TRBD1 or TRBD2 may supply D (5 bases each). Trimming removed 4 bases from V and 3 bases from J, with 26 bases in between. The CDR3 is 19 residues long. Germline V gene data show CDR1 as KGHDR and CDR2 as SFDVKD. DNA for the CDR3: TGTGCCACCAGTGACCTCCTTCCCGGGGCCCCCGTCATGAAAGAGACCCAGTACTTC. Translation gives CATSDLLPGAPVMKETQYF.

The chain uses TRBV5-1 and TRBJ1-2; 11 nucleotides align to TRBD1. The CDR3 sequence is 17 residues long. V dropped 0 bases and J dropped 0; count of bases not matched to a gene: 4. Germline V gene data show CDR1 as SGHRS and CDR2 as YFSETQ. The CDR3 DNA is TGCGCCAGCAGCTTGGGCGGGACAGGGGGGTCTAACTATGGCTACACCTTC. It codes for CASSLGGTGGSNYGYTF.

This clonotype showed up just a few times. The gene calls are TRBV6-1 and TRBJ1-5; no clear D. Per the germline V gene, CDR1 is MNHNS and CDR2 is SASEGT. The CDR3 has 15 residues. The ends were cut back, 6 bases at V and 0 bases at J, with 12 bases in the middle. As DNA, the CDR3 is TGTGCCAGCAGGAGGACGGATTATAGCAATCAGCCCCAGCATTTT. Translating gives CASRRTDYSNQPQHF.

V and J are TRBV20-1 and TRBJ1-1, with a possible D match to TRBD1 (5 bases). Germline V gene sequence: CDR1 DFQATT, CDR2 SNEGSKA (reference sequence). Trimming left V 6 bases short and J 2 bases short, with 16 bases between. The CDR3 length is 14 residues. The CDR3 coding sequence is TGCAGTGCCAGAATTGGGGGGAAAAACACTGAAGCTTTCTTT. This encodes CSARIGGKNTEAFF.

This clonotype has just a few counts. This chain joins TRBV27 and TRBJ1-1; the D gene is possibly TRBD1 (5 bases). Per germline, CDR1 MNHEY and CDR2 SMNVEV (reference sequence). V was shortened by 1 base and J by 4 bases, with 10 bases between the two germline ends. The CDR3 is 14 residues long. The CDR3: CASSLFPGATEAFF. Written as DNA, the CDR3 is TGTGCCAGCAGTTTATTCCCTGGGGCCACTGAAGCTTTCTTT.

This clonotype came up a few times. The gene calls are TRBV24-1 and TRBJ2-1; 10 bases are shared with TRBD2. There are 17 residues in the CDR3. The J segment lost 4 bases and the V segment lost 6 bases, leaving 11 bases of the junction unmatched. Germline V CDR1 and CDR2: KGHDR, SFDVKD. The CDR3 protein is CATSPPGSGGGYNEQFF. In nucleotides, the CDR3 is TGTGCCACCAGTCCTCCCGGGAGCGGGGGGGGTTACAATGAGCAGTTCTTC.

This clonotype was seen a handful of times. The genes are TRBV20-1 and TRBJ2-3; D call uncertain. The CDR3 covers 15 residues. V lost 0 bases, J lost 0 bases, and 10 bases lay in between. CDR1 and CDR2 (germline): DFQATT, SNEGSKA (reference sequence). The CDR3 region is CSARDFSRSTDTQYF. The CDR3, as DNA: TGCAGTGCTAGAGATTTTTCCCGGAGCACAGATACGCAGTATTTT.

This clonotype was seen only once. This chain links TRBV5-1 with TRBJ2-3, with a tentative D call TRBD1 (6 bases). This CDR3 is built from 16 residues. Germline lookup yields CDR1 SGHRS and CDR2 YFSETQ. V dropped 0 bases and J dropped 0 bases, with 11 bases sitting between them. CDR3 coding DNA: TGCGCCAGCAGCTTGGCAGGGGTCGGTAGCACAGATACGCAGTATTTT. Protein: CASSLAGVGSTDTQYF.

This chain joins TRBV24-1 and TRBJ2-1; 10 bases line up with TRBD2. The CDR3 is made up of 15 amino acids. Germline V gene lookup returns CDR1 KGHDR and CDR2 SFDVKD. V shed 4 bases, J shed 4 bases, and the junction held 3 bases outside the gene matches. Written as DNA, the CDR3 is TGTGCCACCAGTGAAAGCGGGAGGGATTACAATGAGCAGTTCTTC. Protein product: CATSESGRDYNEQFF.

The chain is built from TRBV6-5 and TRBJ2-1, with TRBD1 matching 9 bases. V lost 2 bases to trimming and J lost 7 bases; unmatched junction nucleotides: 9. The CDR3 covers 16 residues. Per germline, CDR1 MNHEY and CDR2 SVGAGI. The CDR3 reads CASSYLITGGINEQFF. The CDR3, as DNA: TGTGCCAGCAGTTACCTCATTACAGGGGGCATTAATGAGCAGTTCTTC.

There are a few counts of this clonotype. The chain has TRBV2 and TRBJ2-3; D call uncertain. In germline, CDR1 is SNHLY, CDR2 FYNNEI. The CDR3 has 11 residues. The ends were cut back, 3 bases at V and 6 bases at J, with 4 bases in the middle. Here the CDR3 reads CASSDIDTQYF. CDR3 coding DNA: TGTGCCAGCAGTGATATCGATACGCAGTATTTT.

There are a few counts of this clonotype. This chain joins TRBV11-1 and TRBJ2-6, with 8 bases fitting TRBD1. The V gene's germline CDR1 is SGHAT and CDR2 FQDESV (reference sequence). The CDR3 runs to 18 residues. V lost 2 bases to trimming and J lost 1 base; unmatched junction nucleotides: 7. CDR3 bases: TGTGCCAGCAGCTTATCTTCAGGGGGCGCTTCTGGGGCCAACGTCCTGACTTTC. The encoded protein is CASSLSSGGASGANVLTF.

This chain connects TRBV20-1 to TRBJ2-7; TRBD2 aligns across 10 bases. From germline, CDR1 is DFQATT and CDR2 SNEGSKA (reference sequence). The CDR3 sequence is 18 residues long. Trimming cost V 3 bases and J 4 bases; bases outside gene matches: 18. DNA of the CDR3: TGCAGTGCTAGCACACCCCAGCGGGAGGGCCGAAGTGGTTACGAGCAGTACTTC. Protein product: CSASTPQREGRSGYEQYF.

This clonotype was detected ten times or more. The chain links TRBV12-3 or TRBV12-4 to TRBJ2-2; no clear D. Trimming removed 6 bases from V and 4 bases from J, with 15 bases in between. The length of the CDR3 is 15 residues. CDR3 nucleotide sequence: TGTGCCAGCAGCCCGGGTGGGGTGGGCACCGGGGAGCTGTTTTTT. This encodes CASSPGGVGTGELFF.

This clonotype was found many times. CDR3 sequence reads: CASSELGGNQPQHF. The CDR3 nucleotides read TGTGCCAGCAGTGAACTGGGCGGGAATCAGCCCCAGCATTTT. The chain carries TRBV25-1 and TRBJ1-5; the D is unclear. Per germline, CDR1 MGHDK and CDR2 SYGVNS. The CDR3 contains 14 residues. V was trimmed by 2 bases and J by 4 bases, leaving 9 bases between them. The entire variable domain, with the rest obtained from reference TRBV25-1 and TRBJ1-5, is as follows: EADIYQTPRYLVIGTGKKITLECSQTMGHDKMYWYQQDPGMELHLIHYSYGVNSTEKGDLSSESTVSRIRTEHFPLTLESARPSHTSQYLCASSELGGNQPQHFGDGTRLSIL.